The 5 T cell receptor beta chains below were found in one sample sequenced in a study of T cell repertoires in cytomegalovirus infection. These receptors' antigens are unknown. TCRdb passed the reads through MiXCR, listing each CDR3 protein once. The sample has about 400,000 distinct CDR3 sequences; about a third are singletons. Sequencing was performed on cultured PBMCs, taken from culture after CMV antigen stimulation. The receptors originated from a human donor in good health (CMV status not recorded). Some clones in this sample may be carry-over from other donors' samples.

There are many counts of this clonotype. This chain links TRBV7-2 with TRBJ2-6; unclear D gene. Germline V gene lookup returns CDR1 SGHTA and CDR2 FQGNSA. V lost 5 bases to trimming and J lost 2 bases, with 13 bases between them. CDR3 length equals 16 residues. CDR3 region: CASSSSSGAGANVLTF. The CDR3, as DNA: TGTGCCAGCAGCAGTAGTTCCGGAGCTGGGGCCAACGTCCTGACTTTC.

The table lists this clonotype with a count of one. J is TRBJ2-5 and V is TRBV20-1, with 8 nucleotides matching TRBD2. CDR3 length: 12 residues. The V gene's germline CDR1 is DFQATT and CDR2 SNEGSKA (reference sequence). Trimming cost V 2 bases and J 5 bases; bases outside gene matches: 1. The CDR3 DNA reads as TGCAGTGCTAGACCGGGGGGGGAGACCCAGTACTTC. It yields the protein CSARPGGETQYF.

The CDR3 sequence is CASSPGRTGASNSPLHF. The CDR3 DNA reads as TGTGCCAGCTCACCCGGGAGGACAGGGGCTTCTAATTCACCCCTCCACTTT. The rearrangement links TRBV18 to TRBJ1-6, with 9 bases identical to TRBD1. This CDR3 comprises 17 residues. V was clipped by 3 bases and J by 6 bases; unmatched bases: 9. CDR1 and CDR2 from the germline V gene are KGHSH and LQKENI.

This chain connects TRBV11-2 to TRBJ2-5; D is unresolved. V gave up 1 base and J gave up 1 base, with 7 bases separating them. Germline V CDR1 and CDR2: SGHAT, FQNNGV. CDR3 length equals 14 residues. In nucleotides, the CDR3 is TGTGCCAGCAGCTTAGGAGCGTTCCAAGAGACCCAGTACTTC. Its translation: CASSLGAFQETQYF.

This clonotype was recorded once. V gene TRBV10-3 combines with J gene TRBJ1-2, with D tentatively TRBD1 (5 bases). Deletions cut 6 bases from V and 4 bases from J, with 12 bases between. This CDR3 is 13 amino acids long. Germline assignment: CDR1 ENHRY and CDR2 SYGVKD. The CDR3 DNA reads as TGTGCCATCAGCCGCTCGGGGACCTATGGCTACACCTTC. Protein sequence: CAISRSGTYGYTF.